One sample yielded the 27 T cell receptor beta chains listed below, sequenced in a study of blood T cell repertoires in COVID-19. Clones were read by immunoSEQ multiplex PCR, and TCRdb kept only the in-frame ones, dropping some. The table shows roughly 100,000 clones, with 70% to 80% occurring only once. Material: peripheral blood. All receptors derive from a man between 60 and 75 years old with active or convalescent COVID-19.

This chain links TRBV7-9 with TRBJ1-3; perhaps TRBD1 as D (5 bases). Germline assignment: CDR1 SEHNR and CDR2 FQNEAQ (reference sequence). Trimming took 6 bases from V and 0 from J, leaving 6 bases between them. The CDR3 totals 13 residues. CDR3 sequence (DNA): TGTGCCAGCAGAGACAGCTCTGGAAACACCATATATTTT. Its translation: CASRDSSGNTIYF.

V gene TRBV5-6 combines with J gene TRBJ2-3; TRBD2 matches at 9 bases. This CDR3 is 17 amino acids long. The germline CDR1 and CDR2 sequences are SGHDT and YYEEEE. The V and J ends lost 2 bases and 2 bases, in that order; junction bases with no gene match: 9. CDR3 loop: CASSFPSGVPPTDTQYF. CDR3 DNA: TGTGCCAGCAGCTTCCCTAGCGGGGTCCCCCCCACAGATACGCAGTATTTT. Looking up the rest from reference TRBV5-6 and TRBJ2-3 gives the full variable domain: DAGVTQSPTHLIKTRGQQVTLRCSPKSGHDTVSWYQQALGQGPQFIFQYYEEEERQRGNFPDRFSGHQFPNYSSELNVNALLLGDSALYLCASSFPSGVPPTDTQYFGPGTRLTVL.

Concerning this clone: Other DNA sequences in the same sample also yield this CDR3. V gene TRBV7-8 combines with J gene TRBJ1-2; no firm D call. V shed 4 bases and J shed 2 bases, with 8 bases lying between them. The CDR3 runs 13 residues. In germline, CDR1 is SGHVS, CDR2 FQNEAQ. The CDR3 region has the DNA TGTGCCAGCAGCTCGAGGATAAACTATGGCTACACCTTC. It specifies CASSSRINYGYTF. Complete variable domain (other parts from reference TRBV7-8 and TRBJ1-2): GAGVSQSPRYKVAKRGQDVALRCDPISGHVSLFWYQQALGQGPEFLTYFQNEAQLDKSGLPSDRFFAERPEGSVSTLKIQRTQQEDSAVYLCASSSRINYGYTFGSGTRLTVV.

The chain couples TRBV28 to TRBJ1-5, with D hard to call. V lost 7 bases to trimming and J lost 3 bases, with 7 bases between them. The CDR3 spans 12 residues. The germline V gene encodes CDR1 MDHEN and CDR2 SYDVKM. This CDR3 is CASMGLNQPQHF. CDR3 DNA: TGTGCCAGCATGGGCCTCAATCAGCCCCAGCATTTT.

This chain joins TRBV2 and TRBJ1-4; D is undetermined. Germline loops: CDR1 SNHLY, CDR2 FYNNEI. CDR3 size: 12 residues. V shed 7 bases and J shed 6 bases, with 9 bases lying between them. The CDR3 region has the DNA TGTGCCAGCACTGGAACAGATGAAAAACTGTTTTTT. Protein sequence: CASTGTDEKLFF.

The chain employs TRBV12-5 and TRBJ2-2; 8 bases map to TRBD2. In germline, CDR1 is LGHNT, CDR2 FRNRAP. The CDR3 has 20 amino acids. With V trimmed by 2 bases and J by 2 bases, 16 bases remained unmatched. This CDR3 reads CASGLLGGEGLAGNTGELFF. For the CDR3, the DNA is TGTGCTAGTGGTTTGTTGGGTGGTGAGGGGCTAGCGGGTAACACCGGGGAGCTGTTTTTT. Using reference TRBV12-5 and TRBJ2-2 for the parts outside the CDR3, the full variable domain is DARVTQTPRHKVTEMGQEVTMRCQPILGHNTVFWYRQTMMQGLELLAYFRNRAPLDDSGMPKDRFSAEMPDATLATLKIQPSEPRDSAVYFCASGLLGGEGLAGNTGELFFGEGSRLTVL.

The table lists this clone with a few counts. The chain is built from TRBV5-1 and TRBJ2-2; D unclear. Trimming pared 0 bases from V and 5 bases from J, leaving 11 bases between. Per the germline V gene, CDR1 is SGHRS and CDR2 is YFSETQ. This CDR3 contains 15 residues. This CDR3 reads CASSLAQLSTGELFF. The CDR3 bases are TGCGCCAGCAGCTTGGCGCAGTTATCTACCGGGGAGCTGTTTTTT.

This clone was found once. The V and J genes are TRBV28 and TRBJ2-7; 8 bases match TRBD2. V dropped 4 bases and J dropped 12; count of bases not matched to a gene: 20. Germline V gene data show CDR1 as MDHEN and CDR2 as SYDVKM. The CDR3 length is 16 residues. The CDR3 sequence is CASSSLAGTPTYDRYF. Here the CDR3 DNA reads TGTGCCAGCAGTTCCTTAGCGGGAACCCCCACGTATGATCGGTACTTC. The complete variable domain, with remaining parts taken from reference TRBV28 and TRBJ2-7, reads DVKVTQSSRYLVKRTGEKVFLECVQDMDHENMFWYRQDPGLGLRLIYFSYDVKMKEKGDIPEGYSVSREKKERFSLILESASTNQTSMYLCASSSLAGTPTYDRYFGPGTRLTVT.

In this sample, this clone turned up a few times. The chain combines TRBV29-1 with TRBJ1-3; no definite D call. Germline CDR1 SQVTM, CDR2 ANQGSEA. The length of the CDR3 is 13 residues. V was clipped by 6 bases and J by 4 bases, with 13 bases between them. The CDR3 loop reads CSVSERGGNTIYF. CDR3 sequence (DNA): TGCAGCGTCTCCGAGAGAGGGGGAAACACCATATATTTT.

This chain connects TRBV21-1 to TRBJ2-3; the table names TRBD1, a call not compared with the DNA. TRBV21-1 is a pseudogene locus. There are 14 residues in the CDR3. CDR3 bases: TGTGCCAGCAGAAACAGGGGGGAATCAGATACGCAGTATTTT. Its translation is CASRNRGESDTQYF.

V usage is TRBV14 and J usage is TRBJ1-1, with unresolved D. The CDR3 has 14 amino acids. Germline values: CDR1 SGHDN, CDR2 FVKESK. Between the trimmed V and J ends, which lost 4 bases and 0 bases, there was a span of 9 bases. CDR3 in amino acids: CASSRHFLNTEAFF. The CDR3 DNA sequence: TGTGCCAGCAGCCGACACTTCCTGAACACTGAAGCTTTCTTT. The full variable domain, completed using reference TRBV14 and TRBJ1-1, is EAGVTQFPSHSVIEKGQTVTLRCDPISGHDNLYWYRRVMGKEIKFLLHFVKESKQDESGMPNNRFLAERTGGTYSTLKVQPAELEDSGVYFCASSRHFLNTEAFFGQGTRLTVV.

The J gene is TRBJ2-1, the V gene TRBV29-1; 7 nucleotides line up with TRBD2. CDR3 length equals 13 residues. V was clipped by 2 bases and J by 4 bases; unmatched bases: 2. CDR1 is SQVTM, CDR2 ANQGSEA, per germline. For the CDR3, the DNA is TGCAGCGTTGAACTAGCGGTATACAATGAGCAGTTCTTC. This sequence encodes CSVELAVYNEQFF.

This clone was seen just once. Different DNA sequences within this sample yield the same CDR3. The chain links TRBV10-3 to TRBJ1-5, with D possibly matching TRBD1 (5 bases). The CDR3 runs to 12 residues. Per the germline V gene, CDR1 is ENHRY and CDR2 is SYGVKD. V was cut by 4 bases and J by 5 bases, with 6 bases left in between. The DNA for the CDR3 is TGTGCCATCAGTGGGGGGGATCAGCCCCAGCATTTT. Its translation: CAISGGDQPQHF.

This clone is categorized as medium-sized (0.01 to 0.1%). The chain joins TRBV4-1 to TRBJ1-1, with 7 bases identical to TRBD1. This CDR3 has 16 residues. The junction had 5 bases not matched to a gene; V was cut back by 0 bases and J by 1 base. In germline, CDR1 is MGHRA, CDR2 YSYEKL. The CDR3 loop reads CASSQEPGQRNTEAFF. As DNA, the CDR3 is TGCGCCAGCAGCCAAGAACCGGGACAGCGGAACACTGAAGCTTTCTTT.

The chain couples TRBV27 to TRBJ2-2; D is perhaps TRBD1 (5 bases). Germline V gene lookup returns CDR1 MNHEY and CDR2 SMNVEV (reference sequence). V was trimmed by 6 bases and J by 1 base, leaving 9 bases between them. This CDR3 comprises 14 residues. Here the CDR3 DNA reads TGTGCCAGCAGCCTCGGACAGAACACCGGGGAGCTGTTTTTT. This encodes CASSLGQNTGELFF.

The gene calls are TRBV7-2 and TRBJ1-1, with D perhaps matching TRBD1 (6 bases). This CDR3 comprises 14 residues. CDR1 is SGHTA, CDR2 FQGNSA, per germline. With 0 bases removed from V and 1 base from J, the gap between germline ends came to 6 bases. This CDR3 reads CASSLARGNTEAFF. The CDR3 region has the DNA TGTGCCAGCAGCTTAGCCAGGGGGAACACTGAAGCTTTCTTT.

The chain carries TRBV11-2 and TRBJ2-5, with D possibly TRBD2 on 6 matching bases. Per germline, CDR1 SGHAT and CDR2 FQNNGV. The V gene lost 5 bases and the J gene lost 5 bases, with 15 bases spanning the gap. There are 14 residues in the CDR3. The CDR3, as DNA: TGTGCCAGCAGCGCCCTGGGGGGTGAGGAGACCCAGTACTTC. It codes for CASSALGGEETQYF.

The J gene is TRBJ2-1, the V gene TRBV12-3 or TRBV12-4; D not certain. V was pared by 4 bases and J by 15 bases, with 13 bases between. The CDR3 is 11 residues long. This CDR3 is CASSSAVTGFF. The CDR3 region has the DNA TGTGCCAGCAGTTCGGCCGTAACGGGGTTCTTC.

The chain couples TRBV7-9 to TRBJ1-4; D is uncertain. The ends were cut back, 5 bases at V and 0 bases at J, with 7 bases in the middle. CDR1 is SEHNR and CDR2 is FQNEAQ in the germline V gene (reference sequence). The CDR3 consists of 14 residues. In nucleotides, the CDR3 is TGTGCCAGCAGCATTACAGCAACTAATGAAAAACTGTTTTTT. The encoded protein is CASSITATNEKLFF.

The chain links TRBV15 to TRBJ2-1, with 10 bases lining up with TRBD2. The CDR3 runs 15 residues. Unmatched junction bases numbered 2, after V lost 1 base and J lost 5 bases. Germline-derived CDR1 and CDR2 are LNHNV and YYDKDF (reference sequence). The CDR3 region has the DNA TGTGCCACCAGCAGAGGGCTAGCGGGGGACAATGAGCAGTTCTTC. Translated: CATSRGLAGDNEQFF.

The sample holds a few counts of this clone. CDR3 amino acids: CASSPQGTGVGYTF. The DNA for the CDR3 is TGTGCCAGCAGCCCTCAGGGGACAGGGGTTGGCTACACCTTC. V and J are TRBV9 and TRBJ1-2, with 10 nucleotides matching TRBD1. The CDR3 consists of 14 residues. Unmatched junction bases numbered 7, after V lost 4 bases and J lost 7 bases. Germline V gene data show CDR1 as SGDLS and CDR2 as YYNGEE.

The chain couples TRBV4-1 to TRBJ2-3; TRBD2 agrees at 14 bases. Germline loops: CDR1 MGHRA, CDR2 YSYEKL. The CDR3 covers 19 residues. Trimming cost V 2 bases and J 7 bases; bases outside gene matches: 14. CDR3 region: CASSQLGLAGGLRGNTQYF. As DNA, the CDR3 is TGCGCCAGCAGCCAATTAGGACTAGCGGGAGGCCTACGAGGAAATACGCAGTATTTT.

The chain joins TRBV24-1 to TRBJ2-1; 9 bases agree with TRBD1. There are 14 residues in the CDR3. Germline loops: CDR1 KGHDR, CDR2 SFDVKD. V dropped 7 bases and J dropped 7; count of bases not matched to a gene: 7. The CDR3 spells CATRSHRGQNEQFF. CDR3 nucleotides: TGTGCCACCAGGAGTCACAGGGGGCAAAATGAGCAGTTCTTC.

The V call is TRBV7-3, the J call TRBJ2-1; TRBD2 might be the D (5 bases). V dropped 3 bases and J dropped 6 bases, with 6 bases sitting between them. This CDR3 comprises 12 residues. Germline V lookup: CDR1 SGHTA, CDR2 FQGTGA. CDR3 sequence (DNA): TGTGCCAGCAGCTTTGAGGGCAATGAGCAGTTCTTC. It specifies CASSFEGNEQFF. Combining the CDR3 with reference TRBV7-3 and TRBJ2-1 gives the whole variable domain GAGVSQTPSNKVTEKGKYVELRCDPISGHTALYWYRQSLGQGPEFLIYFQGTGAADDSGLPNDRFFAVRPEGSVSTLKIQRTERGDSAVYLCASSFEGNEQFFGPGTRLTVL.

The chain combines TRBV6-2 or TRBV6-3 with TRBJ1-5, with 11 bases fitting TRBD1. This CDR3 has 14 residues. Trimming cost V 5 bases and J 4 bases; bases outside gene matches: 1. The V gene's germline CDR1 is MNHEY and CDR2 SVGEGT. CDR3 sequence reads: CASSGQGANQPQHF. CDR3 DNA: TGTGCCAGCAGTGGACAGGGGGCAAATCAGCCCCAGCATTTT.

The chain combines TRBV18 with TRBJ2-7; a possible D gene is TRBD1 (5 bases). The germline V gene has CDR1 KGHSH and CDR2 LQKENI. The CDR3 has 12 amino acids. Trimming shortened V by 3 bases and J by 2 bases, and 5 bases separated the two germline ends. CDR3 nucleotides: TGTGCCAGCTCACCGGACACCTACGAGCAGTACGTC. Protein sequence: CASSPDTYEQYV.

The genes are TRBV7-2 and TRBJ2-5; maybe TRBD2 (6 bases). CDR1 is SGHTA, CDR2 FQGNSA, per germline. The germline V and J ends were trimmed by 5 bases and 0 bases, with 10 bases remaining between them. The CDR3 has 14 residues. The CDR3 nucleotides are TGTGCCAGCAGCGCCGGGGGTCACCAAGAGACCCAGTACTTC. Translation gives CASSAGGHQETQYF.